These T cell receptor beta chains were read from a single sample in a study of OX40 agonist ivuxolimab in advanced cancers. Generated by immunoSEQ multiplex PCR, the TCRdb table keeps only in-frame clones and is missing some. The sample carries fewer than 80,000 clones, about 86% recorded once. The specimen was CD4+ or CD8+ T cells sorted from blood, collected in a trial of the OX40 agonist ivuxolimab. The origin of the receptors is an adult with an advanced solid tumor such as melanoma, head and neck, liver or kidney cancer. The CDR3 runs from the conserved cysteine through the conserved F or W. Each record gives: D gene, V gene, clone size, J gene, CDR3 protein, CDR3 DNA. A D gene is named only where the DNA matches it firmly. A row's size may be missing; if present it is once, few, many or a size class.

D gene: NA
V gene: TRBV11-3
clone size: NA
J gene: TRBJ2-2
CDR3 protein: CASSPSYSGAWNTGELFF
CDR3 DNA: TGTGCCAGCAGCCCTTCCTATAGCGGCGCGTGGAACACCGGGGAGCTGTTTTTT

D gene: NA
V gene: TRBV6-1
clone size: NA
J gene: TRBJ1-1
CDR3 protein: CASKQGSLRNTEAFF
CDR3 DNA: TGTGCCAGCAAACAGGGTTCTCTGAGGAACACTGAAGCTTTCTTT

D gene: NA
V gene: TRBV30
clone size: NA
J gene: TRBJ1-5
CDR3 protein: CAWRGQGQPQHF
CDR3 DNA: TGTGCCTGGAGGGGCCAAGGGCAGCCCCAGCATTTT

D gene: NA
V gene: TRBV4-3
clone size: NA
J gene: TRBJ2-1
CDR3 protein: CASSQGPGNHNEQFF
CDR3 DNA: TGCGCCAGCAGCCAAGGCCCCGGGAACCACAATGAGCAGTTCTTC

D gene: TRBD1
V gene: TRBV7-2
clone size: NA
J gene: TRBJ1-4
CDR3 protein: CASSLGVRGLWTNEKLFF
CDR3 DNA: TGTGCCAGCAGCTTAGGGGTCAGGGGGCTTTGGACTAATGAAAAACTGTTTTTT

D gene: NA
V gene: TRBV7-8
clone size: medium-sized
J gene: TRBJ1-4
CDR3 protein: CASERGTNEKLFF
CDR3 DNA: TGTGCCAGCGAGAGGGGAACTAATGAAAAACTGTTTTTT

D gene: NA
V gene: TRBV30
clone size: NA
J gene: TRBJ1-1
CDR3 protein: CAYISVGAFF
CDR3 DNA: TGTGCCTATATTTCAGTTGGGGCTTTCTTT

D gene: NA
V gene: TRBV2
clone size: NA
J gene: TRBJ1-4
CDR3 protein: CASSGAGANEKLFF
CDR3 DNA: TGTGCCAGCAGCGGGGCAGGGGCTAATGAAAAACTGTTTTTT

D gene: NA
V gene: TRBV18
clone size: NA
J gene: TRBJ1-3
CDR3 protein: CASSSIADHSGNTIYF
CDR3 DNA: TGTGCCAGCTCATCAATAGCCGACCACTCTGGAAACACCATATATTTT

D gene: NA
V gene: TRBV9
clone size: NA
J gene: TRBJ2-7
CDR3 protein: CASSVEGGEGYEQYF
CDR3 DNA: TGTGCCAGCAGCGTAGAAGGGGGAGAAGGATACGAGCAGTACTTC

D gene: TRBD2
V gene: TRBV11-2
clone size: once
J gene: TRBJ2-2
CDR3 protein: CASSLVRLAGGTGELFF
CDR3 DNA: TGTGCCAGCAGCTTAGTTAGGCTAGCGGGAGGCACCGGGGAGCTGTTTTTT

D gene: NA
V gene: TRBV19
clone size: NA
J gene: TRBJ2-2
CDR3 protein: CASSITPGPNTGELFF
CDR3 DNA: TGTGCCAGTAGTATAACCCCAGGGCCAAACACCGGGGAGCTGTTTTTT

D gene: NA
V gene: TRBV7-8
clone size: NA
J gene: TRBJ1-1
CDR3 protein: CASSTWGSEAFF
CDR3 DNA: TGTGCCAGCAGCACCTGGGGATCTGAAGCTTTCTTT

D gene: NA
V gene: TRBV5-1
clone size: NA
J gene: TRBJ2-3
CDR3 protein: CASSLAAASTDTQYF
CDR3 DNA: TGCGCCAGCAGCCTTGCGGCAGCCAGCACAGATACGCAGTATTTT

D gene: NA
V gene: TRBV7-2
clone size: NA
J gene: TRBJ2-7
CDR3 protein: CASSPHTAYEQYF
CDR3 DNA: TGTGCCAGCAGCCCCCACACAGCCTACGAGCAGTACTTC

D gene: NA
V gene: TRBV5-1
clone size: NA
J gene: TRBJ2-1
CDR3 protein: CASSVTGTYNEQFF
CDR3 DNA: TGCGCCAGCAGCGTTACAGGTACCTACAATGAGCAGTTCTTC

D gene: NA
V gene: TRBV28
clone size: NA
J gene: TRBJ1-3
CDR3 protein: CASIRGGSGNTIYF
CDR3 DNA: TGTGCCAGCATTCGGGGGGGTTCTGGAAACACCATATATTTT

D gene: NA
V gene: TRBV6-5
clone size: NA
J gene: TRBJ1-1
CDR3 protein: CASSLTGPGDTEAFF
CDR3 DNA: TGTGCCAGCAGTCTCACAGGGCCAGGAGACACTGAAGCTTTCTTT

D gene: NA
V gene: TRBV5-6
clone size: NA
J gene: TRBJ1-2
CDR3 protein: CASSLSRLSYGYTF
CDR3 DNA: TGTGCCAGCAGCTTGAGCCGACTTTCCTATGGCTACACCTTC

D gene: NA
V gene: TRBV7-2
clone size: NA
J gene: TRBJ2-3
CDR3 protein: CASSYDYTDTQYF
CDR3 DNA: TGTGCCAGCAGCTATGACTACACAGATACGCAGTATTTT

D gene: NA
V gene: TRBV19
clone size: once
J gene: TRBJ1-2
CDR3 protein: CASSMRDFTNYGYTF
CDR3 DNA: TGTGCCAGTAGTATGAGGGACTTTACAAACTATGGCTACACCTTC

D gene: TRBD1
V gene: TRBV29-1
clone size: NA
J gene: TRBJ2-7
CDR3 protein: CSVRGTGRYEQYF
CDR3 DNA: TGCAGCGTTCGTGGGACAGGACGCTACGAGCAGTACTTC

D gene: NA
V gene: TRBV6-6
clone size: NA
J gene: TRBJ2-5
CDR3 protein: CASSDRRGVGETQYF
CDR3 DNA: TGTGCCAGCAGCGACAGGAGGGGGGTAGGGGAGACCCAGTACTTC

D gene: TRBD1
V gene: TRBV5-5
clone size: NA
J gene: TRBJ1-5
CDR3 protein: CASSFFQQGRIQPQHF
CDR3 DNA: TGTGCCAGCAGCTTTTTCCAACAGGGGCGCATCCAGCCCCAGCATTTT

D gene: NA
V gene: TRBV10-2
clone size: NA
J gene: TRBJ2-4
CDR3 protein: CASSEGGQNIQYF
CDR3 DNA: TGCGCCAGCAGTGAGGGCGGACAAAACATTCAGTACTTC

D gene: NA
V gene: TRBV7-9
clone size: NA
J gene: TRBJ1-2
CDR3 protein: CASSLVWGRDNYGYTF
CDR3 DNA: TGTGCCAGCAGCTTAGTTTGGGGGCGAGATAACTATGGCTACACCTTC

D gene: TRBD2
V gene: TRBV7-2
clone size: NA
J gene: TRBJ2-7
CDR3 protein: CASSRAGASGTYEQYF
CDR3 DNA: TGTGCCAGCAGCCGTGCCGGGGCTAGCGGGACCTACGAGCAGTACTTC

D gene: NA
V gene: TRBV30
clone size: NA
J gene: TRBJ1-3
CDR3 protein: CASFGGGAGNTIYF
CDR3 DNA: TGTGCCTCCTTTGGGGGAGGGGCTGGAAACACCATATATTTT

D gene: NA
V gene: TRBV11-2
clone size: NA
J gene: TRBJ2-3
CDR3 protein: CASSPTDTQYF
CDR3 DNA: TGTGCCAGCAGCCCAACGGATACGCAGTATTTT

D gene: NA
V gene: TRBV15
clone size: NA
J gene: TRBJ1-2
CDR3 protein: CATSRDGAQGIYGYTF
CDR3 DNA: TGTGCCACCAGCAGAGATGGGGCTCAGGGGATTTATGGCTACACCTTC

D gene: NA
V gene: TRBV5-1
clone size: NA
J gene: TRBJ1-2
CDR3 protein: CASSPGGGLEIYGYTF
CDR3 DNA: TGCGCCAGCAGCCCTGGTGGGGGCTTGGAGATCTATGGCTACACCTTC

D gene: NA
V gene: TRBV6-1
clone size: few
J gene: TRBJ1-6
CDR3 protein: CASSESGVSPLHF
CDR3 DNA: TGTGCCAGCAGTGAATCGGGAGTTTCACCCCTCCACTTT

D gene: NA
V gene: TRBV6-6
clone size: few
J gene: TRBJ2-4
CDR3 protein: CASSYSRGEGKNIQYF
CDR3 DNA: TGTGCCAGCAGTTACTCGAGGGGTGAGGGCAAAAACATTCAGTACTTC

D gene: NA
V gene: TRBV29-1
clone size: NA
J gene: TRBJ1-3
CDR3 protein: CSVIPGSSGNTIYF
CDR3 DNA: TGCAGTGTAATACCCGGATCCTCTGGAAACACCATATATTTT

D gene: TRBD2
V gene: TRBV9
clone size: NA
J gene: TRBJ2-1
CDR3 protein: CASSARGTSGRIGQFF
CDR3 DNA: TGTGCCAGCAGCGCCCGCGGGACTAGCGGGAGAATTGGGCAGTTCTTC

D gene: NA
V gene: TRBV2
clone size: few
J gene: TRBJ2-7
CDR3 protein: CASEDYRAYEQYF
CDR3 DNA: TGTGCCAGCGAGGACTACAGGGCTTACGAGCAGTACTTC

D gene: NA
V gene: TRBV6-1
clone size: NA
J gene: TRBJ2-7
CDR3 protein: CASSQHLRYEQYF
CDR3 DNA: TGTGCCAGCAGTCAACATCTTAGGTACGAGCAGTACTTC

D gene: NA
V gene: TRBV10-3
clone size: NA
J gene: TRBJ2-1
CDR3 protein: CAITPRGTGAYNEQFF
CDR3 DNA: TGTGCCATCACCCCTAGGGGGACGGGGGCTTACAATGAGCAGTTCTTC

D gene: NA
V gene: TRBV18
clone size: NA
J gene: TRBJ1-4
CDR3 protein: CASSPGGGEKLFF
CDR3 DNA: TGTGCCAGCTCACCCGGGGGTGGTGAAAAACTGTTTTTT

D gene: NA
V gene: TRBV11-2
clone size: NA
J gene: TRBJ2-1
CDR3 protein: CASSLERDYNEQFF
CDR3 DNA: TGTGCCAGCAGCTTAGAAAGGGACTACAATGAGCAGTTCTTC

D gene: NA
V gene: TRBV6-5
clone size: NA
J gene: TRBJ1-1
CDR3 protein: CASSPLRGVGTEAFF
CDR3 DNA: TGTGCCAGCAGTCCCCTCCGGGGGGTAGGCACTGAAGCTTTCTTT

D gene: NA
V gene: TRBV18
clone size: few
J gene: TRBJ1-1
CDR3 protein: CASSPQNRAGGPEAFF
CDR3 DNA: TGTGCCAGCTCACCCCAAAACCGAGCGGGGGGGCCTGAAGCTTTCTTT

D gene: NA
V gene: TRBV6-6
clone size: NA
J gene: TRBJ1-5
CDR3 protein: CASNDARDQPQHF
CDR3 DNA: TGTGCCAGCAACGATGCTCGGGATCAGCCCCAGCATTTT

D gene: NA
V gene: TRBV2
clone size: NA
J gene: TRBJ1-4
CDR3 protein: CASSMTEGREKLFF
CDR3 DNA: TGTGCCAGCAGTATGACAGAGGGGCGCGAAAAACTGTTTTTT

D gene: NA
V gene: TRBV19
clone size: NA
J gene: TRBJ1-1
CDR3 protein: CASSLSRWTEAFF
CDR3 DNA: TGTGCCAGTAGTCTCAGTCGGTGGACTGAAGCTTTCTTT

D gene: TRBD2
V gene: TRBV27
clone size: few
J gene: TRBJ2-1
CDR3 protein: CASSLSFVEREGPNEQFF
CDR3 DNA: TGTGCCAGCAGTTTATCTTTCGTCGAGCGGGAGGGCCCCAATGAGCAGTTCTTC

D gene: TRBD1
V gene: TRBV28
clone size: few
J gene: TRBJ2-7
CDR3 protein: CASRRGQGGYEQYF
CDR3 DNA: TGTGCCAGCAGGCGGGGACAGGGTGGCTACGAGCAGTACTTC

D gene: NA
V gene: TRBV29-1
clone size: NA
J gene: TRBJ2-7
CDR3 protein: CSVVGAQGRGEQYF
CDR3 DNA: TGCAGCGTTGTGGGGGCGCAGGGAAGGGGGGAGCAGTACTTC

D gene: NA
V gene: TRBV28
clone size: NA
J gene: TRBJ2-3
CDR3 protein: CASSFWGGFDEAQYF
CDR3 DNA: TGTGCCAGCAGTTTTTGGGGAGGTTTTGACGAGGCGCAGTATTTT

D gene: TRBD1
V gene: TRBV19
clone size: NA
J gene: TRBJ1-5
CDR3 protein: CASSIGDRYYQPQHF
CDR3 DNA: TGTGCCAGTAGTATAGGGGACAGGTACTATCAGCCCCAGCATTTT

D gene: TRBD2
V gene: TRBV5-1
clone size: NA
J gene: TRBJ2-5
CDR3 protein: CASSSSGGGAGETQYF
CDR3 DNA: TGCGCCAGCAGCTCCTCCGGCGGGGGGGCCGGAGAGACCCAGTACTTC

D gene: NA
V gene: TRBV6-5
clone size: NA
J gene: TRBJ2-7
CDR3 protein: CASSDRMAYEQYF
CDR3 DNA: TGTGCCAGCAGTGACAGGATGGCCTACGAGCAGTACTTC

D gene: NA
V gene: TRBV5-6
clone size: NA
J gene: TRBJ1-2
CDR3 protein: CASSEVGGSDGYTF
CDR3 DNA: TGTGCCAGCAGCGAGGTTGGGGGATCGGATGGCTACACCTTC

D gene: NA
V gene: TRBV20-1
clone size: few
J gene: TRBJ1-1
CDR3 protein: CSAPPPRAFF
CDR3 DNA: TGCAGTGCTCCCCCCCCGAGGGCTTTCTTT

D gene: TRBD2
V gene: TRBV6-4
clone size: NA
J gene: TRBJ2-1
CDR3 protein: CASSEHFAGVSCEQFF
CDR3 DNA: TGTGCCAGCAGTGAACACTTTGCGGGAGTTTCATGTGAGCAGTTCTTC

D gene: NA
V gene: TRBV7-2
clone size: NA
J gene: TRBJ1-2
CDR3 protein: CASSLEGLRRKSYYGYTF
CDR3 DNA: TGTGCCAGCAGCTTAGAGGGGTTGAGACGGAAATCCTACTATGGCTACACCTTC

D gene: NA
V gene: TRBV29-1
clone size: NA
J gene: TRBJ1-2
CDR3 protein: CSVGGRAGIGTGGYTF
CDR3 DNA: TGCAGCGTTGGCGGGAGGGCAGGGATCGGTACGGGCGGCTACACCTTC

D gene: NA
V gene: TRBV7-2
clone size: once
J gene: TRBJ1-1
CDR3 protein: CASSLQGSRDTEAFF
CDR3 DNA: TGTGCCAGCAGCTTACAGGGGTCGAGGGACACTGAAGCTTTCTTT

D gene: NA
V gene: TRBV7-3
clone size: NA
J gene: TRBJ2-1
CDR3 protein: CASSLPTAYNEQFF
CDR3 DNA: TGTGCCAGCAGCTTACCGACAGCCTACAATGAGCAGTTCTTC